This T cell receptor beta chain was obtained from a study of control samples from healthy donors and cancer patients. Here immunoSEQ multiplex PCR was the method, and the copy in TCRdb shows in-frame clones only, minus some. The sample consists of about 150,000 clones, 90% to 95% of them appearing once. Germline CDR1 MDHEN, CDR2 SYDVKM. CDR3 length equals 13 residues. V lost 3 bases, J lost 2 bases, and 7 bases lay in between. The rearrangement joins TRBV28 to TRBJ1-2; D not resolved. The sequencing sample was made of blood. The sequence came from a man aged 40-55 years in good health. CDR3 amino acids: CASSFRGNYGYTF. CDR3 bases: TGTGCCAGCAGTTTTCGGGGAAACTATGGCTACACCTTC.